The rows below give T cell receptor beta chains drawn from one sample of a study of blood T cells in healthy people across ages. From the 5' RACE reads, TCRdb called clonotypes with MiXCR, one entry per CDR3 protein. This table has around 700,000 distinct CDR3 sequences, 20% to 30% appearing once. These data were also reused for a study on T cells of mothers and their children.

Input material: blood. All receptors derive from a boy under 18 in good health. Both conserved end residues are trimmed from each CDR3. Part of the rows lack a size; the others show once, few, many or a class for expanded clones.

v_call clone_size cdr3_aa
TRBV28 - ASSFGGAGVTEAF
TRBV4-1 once ASRAGGGLEQF
TRBV24-1 - ATSLTGGDTQY
TRBV15 - ATSGRDSNPRSYNEQF
TRBV28 - ASSSTGTGRYEQY
TRBV5-1 - ASSSHRTGTGTDTQY
TRBV4-3 - ASSQVTGFNQPQH
TRBV10-3 - AISEYRSCGYT
TRBV29-1 few SVESGLGKAGNTIY
TRBV28 few ASSLRGLGEQY
TRBV11-2 - DSSPFRGQYEQY
TRBV19 few ASTRDREETQY
TRBV20-1 few SARGRGFNYGYT
TRBV15 - ATSRDQGLDEKLF
TRBV4-2 - ASSQGPSGGIDEQF
TRBV15 - ATSIWGLAGVNEQF
TRBV7-9 few ASSLVGGTYSYEQY
TRBV20-1 - SAMVAGGSEQY
TRBV12-3/TRBV12-4 - ASRETDRGWTEAF
TRBV20-1 few SARPDWTSGGESTDTQY
TRBV7-9 few ASSSLAGKLNEQF
TRBV7-2 few ASSLREAGASPLH
TRBV6-4 - ASSVRLAGAYRGTQY
TRBV28 - ASSFSLSGNTIY
TRBV2 few ASSELGTDDTGELF
TRBV7-9 many ASSPPTSRETQY
TRBV6-6 - ASSDRVLDEQY
TRBV20-1 few SAGGPQGG
TRBV6-1 many ASGQFFSGANVLT
TRBV7-9 - ASSLGRYNEKLF
TRBV4-3 - ASSQGTLTRDTQY
TRBV12-5 - ASRSRVTGNVLT
TRBV7-9 few ASSHEAF
TRBV9 few ASSEQGAKNIQY
TRBV28 - ASSFTGAGEKLF
TRBV9 - ASSVEGLGQLSTDTQY
TRBV28 - ASRAPGTAYEQY
TRBV25-1 many ASRGSGANVLT
TRBV29-1 few SVESTGDYEGYT
TRBV4-3 - ASSQGVEGPVQY
TRBV6-5 few ASSYHGLAGAGELF
TRBV7-2 few ASSLVPGTTGELF
TRBV5-4 - ASSLRDSAETQY
TRBV11-2 - ASSSSGGDFDGTDTQY
TRBV3-1 few ASSQSVGTSTDEQF
TRBV5-1 - ASSLGQRERKF
TRBV19 - ASRPTSSYGYT
TRBV27 - ASSLSANFDRGQKTQY
TRBV7-3 - ASIDGYT
TRBV29-1 - SVTQTSGGTCNEQF
TRBV11-2 few ASIGTSEVTETQY
TRBV28 - ASTSPWAGADTQY
TRBV3-1 many ASSQGQAYEQY
TRBV12-3/TRBV12-4 - ASSQGLGANVLT
TRBV5-6 - ASSLLGAGVDSPLH
TRBV2 few ASSEERRDTGYT
TRBV12-3/TRBV12-4 - ASSYGGSSGANVLT
TRBV25-1 - ASSLRAGSGANVLT
TRBV6-1 few ASSERGSARLPYEQY
TRBV5-1 - ASADSGPAEAF